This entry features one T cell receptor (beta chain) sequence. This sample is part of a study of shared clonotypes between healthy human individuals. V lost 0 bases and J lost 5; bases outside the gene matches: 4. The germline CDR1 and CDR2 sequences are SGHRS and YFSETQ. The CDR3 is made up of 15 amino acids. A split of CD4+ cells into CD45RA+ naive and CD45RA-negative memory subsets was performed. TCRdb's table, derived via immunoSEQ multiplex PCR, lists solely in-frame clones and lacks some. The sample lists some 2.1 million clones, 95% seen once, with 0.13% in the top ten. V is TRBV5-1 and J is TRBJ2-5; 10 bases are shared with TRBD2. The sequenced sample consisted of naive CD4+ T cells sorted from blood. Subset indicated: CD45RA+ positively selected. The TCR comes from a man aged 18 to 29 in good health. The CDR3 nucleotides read TGCGCCAGCAGCTTGGATGGACTAGCGGAGGAGACCCAGTACTTC. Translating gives CASSLDGLAEETQYF.